This entry lists 17 T cell receptor beta chains sequenced from one sample in a study of metastatic and nonmetastatic thyroid tumors. Prior to thyroid surgery, none of the patients had received any treatment. TCRdb reprocessed the PCR reads using MiXCR. The sample lists more than 9,500 clones; around 30% were seen once. The source material was adjacent normal tissue. All receptors derive from a male donor with papillary thyroid cancer or a benign thyroid nodule (not recorded which). Some clones in this sample may be carry-over from other donors' samples.

This clone was seen a single time. The junction departs from the called germline gene at one end, perhaps through a read error. At the DNA level, this CDR3 is encoded by other sequences in the same sample as well. The chain joins TRBV5-1 to TRBJ2-3, with 10 bases matching TRBD1. This CDR3 has 14 residues. CDR1 is SGHRS and CDR2 is YFSETQ in the germline V gene. The DNA for the CDR3 is TGCGCCAGCAGCACGGGACAGGGGTTGGATACTCAGTATTTT. Translated, it gives CASSTGQGLDTQYF.

The sample holds many counts of this clone. CDR3: CASSQEDGGYTF. The CDR3 bases are TGTGCCAGCAGCCAAGAGGACGGTGGCTACACCTTC. V gene TRBV9 combines with J gene TRBJ1-2; D is unresolved. V dropped 4 bases and J dropped 7 bases, with 11 bases sitting between them. Germline assignment: CDR1 SGDLS and CDR2 YYNGEE. The CDR3 sequence is 12 residues long.

The V call is TRBV20-1, the J call TRBJ1-5, with a possible D match to TRBD1 (5 bases). The V and J ends lost 1 base and 1 base respectively, with 17 bases between them. The germline V gene encodes CDR1 DFQATT and CDR2 SNEGSKA (reference sequence). There are 17 residues in the CDR3. The CDR3: CSARGLLGEASNQPQHF. For the CDR3, the DNA is TGCAGTGCTAGAGGGTTACTGGGGGAGGCGAGCAATCAGCCCCAGCATTTT.

The V gene is TRBV27, the J gene TRBJ1-5; 7 bases agree with TRBD1. Germline V gives CDR1 MNHEY, CDR2 SMNVEV (reference sequence). The CDR3 extends over 13 amino acids. With 8 bases clipped from V and 1 base from J, the junction kept 2 bases outside the gene matches. This CDR3 reads CASAGQSNQPQHF. In DNA, the CDR3 is TGTGCCAGCGCGGGACAGAGCAATCAGCCCCAGCATTTT.

The chain joins TRBV5-1 to TRBJ1-2; D is possibly TRBD1 (5 bases). Germline V lookup: CDR1 SGHRS, CDR2 YFSETQ. The CDR3 totals 13 residues. V was shortened by 4 bases and J by 3 bases, with 10 bases between the two germline ends. CDR3 loop: CASSLEGDYGYTF. The CDR3 DNA reads TGCGCCAGCAGCCTTGAAGGGGACTATGGCTACACCTTC.

This clone was observed a few times. J is TRBJ2-2 and V is TRBV6-2 or TRBV6-3; TRBD1 agrees at 10 bases. Trimming took 6 bases from V and 0 from J; bases not matched to a gene: 1. Germline V gene lookup returns CDR1 MNHEY and CDR2 SVGEGT. This CDR3 contains 15 residues. The CDR3 loop reads CASRGQGANTGELFF. CDR3 DNA: TGTGCCAGCAGAGGACAGGGGGCGAACACCGGGGAGCTGTTTTTT.

This clone was observed a handful of times. CDR3 in DNA: TGTGCCAGCAGCCCAACAGTTCCGCCGGATACGCAGTATTTT. This gives the protein CASSPTVPPDTQYF. The rearrangement joins TRBV5-4 to TRBJ2-3; D is uncertain. Trimming removed 4 bases at V and 6 bases at J, with 15 bases between. The CDR3 contains 14 residues. Per germline, CDR1 SGHNT and CDR2 YYREEE (reference sequence).

The chain combines TRBV20-1 with TRBJ1-4; no clear D. V was pared by 6 bases and J by 0 bases, with 8 bases between. The CDR3 is made up of 13 amino acids. Germline-derived CDR1 and CDR2 are DFQATT and SNEGSKA (reference sequence). The DNA of the CDR3 is TGCAGTGCCAGGATACCAACTAATGAAAAACTGTTTTTT. It yields the protein CSARIPTNEKLFF.

This clone came up a few times. The J gene is TRBJ1-1, the V gene TRBV2, with TRBD1 as a possible D gene (5 bases). V was shortened by 7 bases and J by 0 bases, with 12 bases between the two germline ends. The CDR3 runs 14 residues. CDR1 is SNHLY, CDR2 FYNNEI, per germline. For the CDR3, the DNA is TGTGCCAGCAAAGCGGGGCGGATGAACACTGAAGCTTTCTTT. Encoded protein: CASKAGRMNTEAFF.

By sample share, this clone is medium-sized (0.01 to 0.1%). V gene TRBV2 combines with J gene TRBJ2-3, with 7 positions matching TRBD1. After removal of 5 bases from V and 8 bases from J, the junction contained 4 bases not matched to a gene. CDR1 is SNHLY, CDR2 FYNNEI, per germline. The CDR3 is made up of 12 amino acids. The CDR3 DNA follows: TGTGCCAGCAGTACAGGGGCAATTACGCAGTATTTT. Amino acids: CASSTGAITQYF.

The chain combines TRBV30 with TRBJ2-3, with 7 bases aligning to TRBD1. Germline CDR1 reads GTSNPN; CDR2 reads SVGIG (reference sequence). V trimming: 2 bases; J trimming: 2 bases; junction bases outside the gene matches: 4. The CDR3 contains 14 residues. This CDR3 is CAWSRGQLTDTQYF. The CDR3, as DNA: TGTGCCTGGAGTAGGGGACAGCTCACAGATACGCAGTATTTT.

Within the sample, this clone is medium-sized. The chain is built from TRBV6-1 and TRBJ2-7; 8 nucleotides agree with TRBD1. With V trimmed by 9 bases and J by 2 bases, 3 bases remained unmatched. The germline V gene encodes CDR1 MNHNS and CDR2 SASEGT. The CDR3 runs 12 residues. CDR3 in DNA: TGTGCCAGTGGGACAGGACCCTACGAGCAGTACTTC. Protein sequence: CASGTGPYEQYF.

Many counts were recorded for this clone. The chain uses TRBV14 and TRBJ2-7, with D possibly being TRBD1 or TRBD2 (5 bases each). The CDR3 length is 15 residues. The V gene lost 6 bases and the J gene lost 3 bases, with 18 bases spanning the gap. Germline V gives CDR1 SGHDN, CDR2 FVKESK. CDR3 DNA sequence: TGTGCCAGCAGTTTTGTTACCGGGACCAACTACGAGCAGTACTTC. Translated, it gives CASSFVTGTNYEQYF.

The chain links TRBV5-5 to TRBJ1-4, with D maybe TRBD1 (5 bases). The ends were cut back, 2 bases at V and 0 bases at J, with 8 bases in the middle. This CDR3 has 15 residues. Looked up from germline, CDR1 is SGHKS and CDR2 is YYEKEE (reference sequence). CDR3 in amino acids: CASSFLTATNEKLFF. The CDR3 DNA reads as TGTGCCAGCAGCTTTTTGACAGCAACTAATGAAAAACTGTTTTTT.

The rearrangement joins TRBV30 to TRBJ2-7; 10 bases line up with TRBD2. Germline trimming cut 8 bases from V and 4 bases from J; bases unmatched to any gene: 8. CDR3 length: 13 residues. Looked up from germline, CDR1 is GTSNPN and CDR2 is SVGIG (reference sequence). CDR3 nucleotides: TGTGCCGGTGGACTAGCGGAAACGTACGAGCAGTACTTC. It translates to CAGGLAETYEQYF. Together with reference TRBV30 and TRBJ2-7, the CDR3 gives the full variable domain: SQTIHQWPATLVQPVGSPLSLECTVEGTSNPNLYWYRQAAGRGLQLLFYSVGIGQISSEVPQNLSASRPQDRQFILSSKKLLLSDSGFYLCAGGLAETYEQYFGPGTRLTVT.

This clone was counted at least ten times. This chain links TRBV5-4 with TRBJ2-5; TRBD2 matches at 8 bases. Germline lookup yields CDR1 SGHNT and CDR2 YYREEE (reference sequence). This CDR3 is built from 16 residues. V was pared by 4 bases and J by 3 bases, with 11 bases of the junction left unmatched. As DNA, the CDR3 is TGTGCCAGCAGCATTCCCGGGACTAGAAATAAAGAGACCCAGTACTTC. It specifies CASSIPGTRNKETQYF.

This clone is medium-sized by share. The rearrangement joins TRBV6-1 to TRBJ2-5; 11 positions agree with TRBD2. The CDR3 extends over 15 amino acids. Germline values: CDR1 MNHNS, CDR2 SASEGT. Losses at the gene ends were 3 bases for V and 9 bases for J; bases not matched to a gene: 9. DNA of the CDR3: TGTGCCAGCAGTGAGGTTAGCGGGGGGGCCGGGGCCCAGTACTTC. Residues: CASSEVSGGAGAQYF.